This entry lists 21 T cell receptor beta chains sequenced from one sample in a study of beta chain features in type 1 diabetes. Expressed TCRB transcripts were sequenced after all isolated RNA was converted to cDNA. The method was immunoSEQ multiplex PCR; TCRdb's version includes in-frame clones alone and lacks a portion of them. The table records about 250,000 clones, 13% to 15% of them present only once. The source material was naive CD4+ T cells from blood. The receptor set was obtained from a middle-aged woman in good health.

V usage is TRBV11-2 and J usage is TRBJ2-5; 8 bases are a match to TRBD1. V dropped 5 bases and J dropped 11; count of bases not matched to a gene: 10. Per the germline V gene, CDR1 is SGHAT and CDR2 is FQNNGV. This CDR3 has 13 amino acids. Here the CDR3 DNA reads TGTGCCAGCAGCACCGGACAGGGCTTCGCGCAGTACTTC. This codes for CASSTGQGFAQYF. The variable domain in full, with the rest retrieved from reference TRBV11-2 and TRBJ2-5, is EAGVAQSPRYKIIEKRQSVAFWCNPISGHATLYWYQQILGQGPKLLIQFQNNGVVDDSQLPKDRFSAERLKGVDSTLKIQPAKLEDSAVYLCASSTGQGFAQYFGPGTRLLVL.

V gene TRBV28 combines with J gene TRBJ2-7, with D possibly being TRBD2 (6 bases). Trimming took off 6 bases at V and 2 bases at J, with 11 bases between the two ends. The CDR3 totals 13 residues. The V gene's germline CDR1 is MDHEN and CDR2 SYDVKM. This CDR3 reads CASRHGGTYEQYF. The CDR3 DNA reads as TGTGCCAGCAGGCACGGAGGGACCTACGAGCAGTACTTC.

This clone was observed a handful of times. The chain carries TRBV7-2 and TRBJ1-5; a weak D match, TRBD1 (5 bases). The germline V gene encodes CDR1 SGHTA and CDR2 FQGNSA. V shed 5 bases and J shed 6 bases, with 17 bases lying between them. The CDR3 runs 15 residues. CDR3 in amino acids: CASSTGLLSIQPQHF. DNA for the CDR3: TGTGCCAGCAGCACGGGACTCCTATCGATTCAGCCCCAGCATTTT.

CDR3 amino acids: CASSLYGQGVSIQYF. For the CDR3, the DNA is TGTGCCAGCAGCTTGTATGGACAGGGGGTGAGCATTCAGTACTTC. The chain links TRBV7-4 to TRBJ2-4; TRBD1 matches 10 bases. CDR1 is SGHVT, CDR2 SQSDAQ, per germline. V lost 3 bases to trimming and J lost 9 bases; unmatched junction nucleotides: 8. CDR3 length equals 15 residues.

This clone was detected a few times. The rearrangement uses TRBV5-4 and TRBJ2-5; 7 bases line up with TRBD1. Germline CDR1 and CDR2: SGHNT and YYREEE (reference sequence). This CDR3 has 15 amino acids. With V trimmed by 4 bases and J by 1 base, 7 bases remained unmatched. CDR3 nucleotide sequence: TGTGCCAGCAGCACCCCGGGACAGACCCAAGAGACCCAGTACTTC. Protein product: CASSTPGQTQETQYF. Combining the CDR3 with reference TRBV5-4 and TRBJ2-5 gives the whole variable domain ETGVTQSPTHLIKTRGQQVTLRCSSQSGHNTVSWYQQALGQGPQFIFQYYREEENGRGNFPPRFSGLQFPNYSSELNVNALELDDSALYLCASSTPGQTQETQYFGPGTRLLVL.

This clone was seen a handful of times. This chain links TRBV7-8 with TRBJ2-3; 8 bases match TRBD2. Germline assignment: CDR1 SGHVS and CDR2 FQNEAQ. CDR3 length: 15 residues. The V and J ends lost 3 bases and 5 bases, in that order; junction bases with no gene match: 7. CDR3 bases: TGTGCCAGCAGCTTCGGGCGGGGGGAGCAAGATACGCAGTATTTT. This codes for CASSFGRGEQDTQYF.

This clone has only a few counts. The chain carries TRBV19 and TRBJ2-5, with TRBD2 matching over 9 bases. Germline CDR1 LNHDA, CDR2 SQIVND (reference sequence). This CDR3 is built from 15 residues. V lost 3 bases to trimming and J lost 5 bases; unmatched junction nucleotides: 7. In nucleotides, the CDR3 is TGTGCCAGTAGTATGCCGCGGGGGGGCCAGGAGACCCAGTACTTC. Translation gives CASSMPRGGQETQYF.

The table lists this clone with a few counts. In DNA form, the CDR3 reads TGTGCCAGCAGCTTAGACCTCACGGACATATACGAGCAGTACTTC. This sequence encodes CASSLDLTDIYEQYF. The chain is built from TRBV11-1 and TRBJ2-7; D might be TRBD1 (5 bases). CDR3 size: 15 residues. With 1 base removed from V and 4 bases from J, the gap between germline ends came to 14 bases. The germline V gene encodes CDR1 SGHAT and CDR2 FQDESV (reference sequence).

This clone came up many times. This chain uses TRBV29-1 with TRBJ2-3, with D perhaps matching TRBD2 (6 bases). The CDR3 runs 13 residues. V lost 5 bases, J lost 4 bases, and 13 bases lay in between. The germline CDR1 and CDR2 sequences are SQVTM and ANQGSEA. The chain's CDR3 is CSVFGGVADTQYF. CDR3 nucleotides: TGCAGCGTTTTTGGCGGGGTGGCAGATACGCAGTATTTT.

This clone showed up just a few times. The rearrangement joins TRBV19 to TRBJ2-4; 7 bases agree with TRBD1. Trimming cost V 5 bases and J 0 bases; bases outside gene matches: 10. This CDR3 comprises 17 residues. The germline V gene encodes CDR1 LNHDA and CDR2 SQIVND (reference sequence). The CDR3 is CASSPVRDRLAKNIQYF. As DNA, the CDR3 is TGTGCCAGTAGTCCGGTCCGGGACAGACTAGCCAAAAACATTCAGTACTTC.

This clone was seen a few times. The V call is TRBV7-9, the J call TRBJ2-3; D not certain. The CDR3 has 15 amino acids. Trimming left V 3 bases short and J 2 bases short, with 12 bases between. In germline, CDR1 is SEHNR, CDR2 FQNEAQ (reference sequence). The CDR3 region has the DNA TGTGCCAGCAGCTTGGTAGCCCAGAACACAGATACGCAGTATTTT. Protein product: CASSLVAQNTDTQYF. Full variable domain (missing parts from reference TRBV7-9 and TRBJ2-3): DTGVSQNPRHKITKRGQNVTFRCDPISEHNRLYWYRQTLGQGPEFLTYFQNEAQLEKSRLLSDRFSAERPKGSFSTLEIQRTEQGDSAMYLCASSLVAQNTDTQYFGPGTRLTVL.

V and J are TRBV11-3 and TRBJ2-3; a possible D gene is TRBD1 (5 bases). Trimming stripped 1 base from V and 1 base from J, with 6 bases between. Per the germline V gene, CDR1 is SGHNT and CDR2 is YENEEA. This CDR3 is 14 amino acids long. CDR3 DNA: TGTGCCAGCAGCTTAGTAGGGGGCACAGATACGCAGTATTTT. It yields the protein CASSLVGGTDTQYF.

Concerning this clone itself: Mismatch with germline at one junction end may stem from a read error. The chain is built from TRBV2 and TRBJ1-4; D uncertain. Germline lookup yields CDR1 SNHLY and CDR2 FYNNEI. This CDR3 region has 11 residues. The CDR3 DNA sequence: TGTGCCAGCAGTGAGGCCTCCCGCGCGGTTTTT. This translates into CASSEASRAVF.

This clone has a handful of counts. The V call is TRBV7-8, the J call TRBJ2-3; tentatively, D is TRBD2 (5 bases). The CDR3 loop spans 12 amino acids. In germline, CDR1 is SGHVS, CDR2 FQNEAQ. V was shortened by 4 bases and J by 4 bases, with 6 bases between the two germline ends. The CDR3 DNA reads TGTGCCAGCAGCTCGGGATCAGATACGCAGTATTTT. Its protein product is CASSSGSDTQYF.

This clone was found a few times. The V and J genes are TRBV7-9 and TRBJ2-1, with TRBD2 matching 10 bases. Looked up from germline, CDR1 is SEHNR and CDR2 is FQNEAQ (reference sequence). V was pared by 0 bases and J by 2 bases, with 4 bases of the junction left unmatched. The CDR3 runs to 17 residues. CDR3: CASSLALLAGAYNEQFF. CDR3 in DNA: TGTGCCAGCAGCTTAGCGCTCCTAGCGGGGGCCTACAATGAGCAGTTCTTC.

The CDR3 nucleotides read TGTGCCAGCAGAGACAATACAGGGTTAGGAAATGAGCAGTTCTTC. Amino acids: CASRDNTGLGNEQFF. The rearrangement links TRBV6-5 to TRBJ2-1, with D maybe TRBD1 (6 bases). V shed 6 bases and J shed 7 bases, with 19 bases lying between them. This CDR3 is 15 amino acids long. Germline CDR1 and CDR2: MNHEY and SVGAGI.

This clone was seen more than once but under ten times. This chain connects TRBV5-4 to TRBJ2-1; tentatively, D is TRBD2 (7 bases). The CDR3 runs 16 residues. Trimming cost V 1 base and J 6 bases, with 17 bases left between them. The germline V gene has CDR1 SGHNT and CDR2 YYREEE (reference sequence). CDR3 residues: CASSLYAGAPRNEQFF. The CDR3 region has the DNA TGTGCCAGCAGCTTGTATGCGGGGGCCCCACGCAATGAGCAGTTCTTC. The full variable domain, rest sourced from reference TRBV5-4 and TRBJ2-1, is ETGVTQSPTHLIKTRGQQVTLRCSSQSGHNTVSWYQQALGQGPQFIFQYYREEENGRGNFPPRFSGLQFPNYSSELNVNALELDDSALYLCASSLYAGAPRNEQFFGPGTRLTVL.

The chain uses TRBV7-8 and TRBJ1-5, with D uncertain. The CDR3 totals 16 residues. Trimming took off 1 base at V and 1 base at J, with 11 bases between the two ends. Per the germline V gene, CDR1 is SGHVS and CDR2 is FQNEAQ. The CDR3 nucleotides read TGTGCCAGCAGCTTAGTGACGGGGTGGAGCAATCAGCCCCAGCATTTT. It codes for CASSLVTGWSNQPQHF.

This clone was detected only a few times. The rearrangement uses TRBV5-6 and TRBJ2-5; possible D gene TRBD2, 5 bases. The V end lost 4 bases, the J end lost 5 bases, and 18 bases lay between the germline ends. Germline V lookup: CDR1 SGHDT, CDR2 YYEEEE. The CDR3 runs 15 residues. The DNA of the CDR3 is TGTGCCAGCAGCAGGAGGCAGTGGGCCAGGGAGACCCAGTACTTC. Protein sequence: CASSRRQWARETQYF. Drawing the rest from reference TRBV5-6 and TRBJ2-5, the complete variable domain is DAGVTQSPTHLIKTRGQQVTLRCSPKSGHDTVSWYQQALGQGPQFIFQYYEEEERQRGNFPDRFSGHQFPNYSSELNVNALLLGDSALYLCASSRRQWARETQYFGPGTRLLVL.

This clone has more than one count but fewer than ten. The rearrangement links TRBV6-6 to TRBJ2-7; 10 nucleotides match TRBD2. The germline CDR1 and CDR2 sequences are MNHNY and SVGAGI (reference sequence). V lost 7 bases and J lost 2; bases outside the gene matches: 11. The length of the CDR3 is 16 residues. The CDR3 DNA is TGTGCCAGCACTAAAGCCCGACTAGCGGGCACCTACGAGCAGTACTTC. It encodes CASTKARLAGTYEQYF.

The chain is built from TRBV10-3 and TRBJ1-2; the match to TRBD1 covers 9 bases. From germline, CDR1 is ENHRY and CDR2 SYGVKD. The junction had 25 bases not matched to a gene; V was cut back by 5 bases and J by 6 bases. CDR3 length: 20 residues. This CDR3 reads CAISFSGTGQNKFGKDGYTF. For the CDR3, the DNA is TGTGCCATCAGTTTTTCCGGGACAGGGCAGAATAAGTTTGGGAAGGATGGCTACACCTTC.